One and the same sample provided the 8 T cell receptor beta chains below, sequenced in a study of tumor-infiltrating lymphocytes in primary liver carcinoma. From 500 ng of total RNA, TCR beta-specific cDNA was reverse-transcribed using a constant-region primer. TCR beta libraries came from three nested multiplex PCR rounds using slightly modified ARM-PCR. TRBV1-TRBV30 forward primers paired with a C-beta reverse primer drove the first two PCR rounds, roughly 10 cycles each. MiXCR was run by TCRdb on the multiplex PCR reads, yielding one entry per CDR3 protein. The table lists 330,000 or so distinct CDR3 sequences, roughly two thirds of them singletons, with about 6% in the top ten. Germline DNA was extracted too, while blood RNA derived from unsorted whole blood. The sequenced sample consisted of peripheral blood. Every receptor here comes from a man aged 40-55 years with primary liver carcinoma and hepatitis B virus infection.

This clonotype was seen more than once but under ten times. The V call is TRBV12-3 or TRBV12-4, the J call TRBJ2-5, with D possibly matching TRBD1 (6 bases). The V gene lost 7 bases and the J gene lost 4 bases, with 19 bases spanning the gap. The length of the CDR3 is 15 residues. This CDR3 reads CASNGTLFGSETQYF. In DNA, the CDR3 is TGTGCCAGCAATGGGACACTCTTTGGGTCAGAGACCCAGTACTTC.

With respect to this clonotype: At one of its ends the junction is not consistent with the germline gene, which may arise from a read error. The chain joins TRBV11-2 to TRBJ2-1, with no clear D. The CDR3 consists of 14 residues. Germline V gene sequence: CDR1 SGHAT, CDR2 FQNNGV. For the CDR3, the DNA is TGTGCCGGCAGCTTAGATATCAGAGCTAATGAGCAGTTCTTC. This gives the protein CAGSLDIRANEQFF.

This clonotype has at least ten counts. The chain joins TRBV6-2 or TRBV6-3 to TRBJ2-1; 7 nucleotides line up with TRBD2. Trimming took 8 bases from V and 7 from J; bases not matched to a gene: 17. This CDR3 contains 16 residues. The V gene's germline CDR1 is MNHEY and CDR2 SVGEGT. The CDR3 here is CASSDSSGVGANEQFF. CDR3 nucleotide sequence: TGTGCCAGCTCTGACTCTAGCGGTGTTGGCGCTAATGAGCAGTTCTTC.

In nucleotides, the CDR3 is TGCAGTGCAGACAGGGACGGTCAGCCCCAGCATTTT. Its translation is CSADRDGQPQHF. The chain carries TRBV20-1 and TRBJ1-5; 7 bases map to TRBD1. The CDR3 runs 12 residues. Germline loops: CDR1 DFQATT, CDR2 SNEGSKA (reference sequence). V dropped 6 bases and J dropped 6; count of bases not matched to a gene: 5.

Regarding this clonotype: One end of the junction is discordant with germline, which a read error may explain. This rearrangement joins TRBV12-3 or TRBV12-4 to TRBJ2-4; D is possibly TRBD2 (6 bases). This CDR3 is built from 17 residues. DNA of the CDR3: TGTGCCAGCAGTCCTCACGGCGGGGTCACGGCCGAAAACATCCAGTACTTC. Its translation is CASSPHGGVTAENIQYF.

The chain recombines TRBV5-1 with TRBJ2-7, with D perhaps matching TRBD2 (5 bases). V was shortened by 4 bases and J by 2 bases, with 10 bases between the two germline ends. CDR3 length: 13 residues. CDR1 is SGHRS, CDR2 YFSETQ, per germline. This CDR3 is CASSMDWTYEQYF. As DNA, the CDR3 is TGCGCCAGCAGCATGGACTGGACCTACGAGCAGTACTTC. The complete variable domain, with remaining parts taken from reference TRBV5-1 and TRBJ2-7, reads KAGVTQTPRYLIKTRGQQVTLSCSPISGHRSVSWYQQTPGQGLQFLFEYFSETQRNKGNFPGRFSGRQFSNSRSEMNVSTLELGDSALYLCASSMDWTYEQYFGPGTRLTVT.

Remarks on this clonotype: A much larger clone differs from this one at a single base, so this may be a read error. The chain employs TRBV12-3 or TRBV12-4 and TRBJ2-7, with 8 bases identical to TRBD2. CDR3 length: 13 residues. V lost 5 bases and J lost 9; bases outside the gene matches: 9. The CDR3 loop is CASSPRGRGGQYF. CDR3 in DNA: TGTGCCAGCAGTCCCCGCGGACGGGGGGGGCAGTACTTC.

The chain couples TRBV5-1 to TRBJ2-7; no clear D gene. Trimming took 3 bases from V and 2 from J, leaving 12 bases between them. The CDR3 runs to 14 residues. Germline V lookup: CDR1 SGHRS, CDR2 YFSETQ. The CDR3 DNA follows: TGCGCCAGCAGCTGGGCCTCGCCCGCCTACGAGCAGTACTTC. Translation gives CASSWASPAYEQYF.